The 25 T cell receptor beta chains presented below share a single source sample, sequenced in a study of T-cell memory formation after mild COVID-19. TCRdb re-called the 5' RACE reads through MiXCR, storing one row per CDR3 protein. The table records over 350,000 distinct CDR3 sequences, about 17% of them present only once. The specimen was PBMCs or a T cell subset sorted from them (not recorded which). The receptor set was obtained from a man in his late teens or twenties who had mild COVID-19 (a few samples of this study predate the infection). Cell type and time point are not known.

This clonotype was detected only a few times. This sequence joins TRBV18 and TRBJ2-4; tentatively, D is TRBD1 or TRBD2 (5 bases each). The CDR3 length is 15 residues. The germline V gene encodes CDR1 KGHSH and CDR2 LQKENI. Trimming stripped 4 bases from V and 2 bases from J, with 12 bases between. For the CDR3, the DNA is TGTGCCAGCTCACGCCCAGGGACGACCAAAAACATTCAGTACTTC. The encoded protein is CASSRPGTTKNIQYF.

V is TRBV4-1 and J is TRBJ1-5; D is possibly TRBD1 (6 bases). The germline V and J ends were trimmed by 0 bases and 4 bases, with 10 bases remaining between them. This CDR3 has 15 residues. CDR1 and CDR2 (germline): MGHRA, YSYEKL. The CDR3 loop reads CASSQEGAINQPQHF. CDR3 nucleotides: TGCGCCAGCAGCCAAGAGGGGGCGATTAATCAGCCCCAGCATTTT.

CDR3 loop: CASIKFLEEKAFF. The CDR3 coding sequence is TGTGCCAGCATAAAATTCTTGGAGGAAAAGGCTTTCTTT. The rearrangement joins TRBV12-3 or TRBV12-4 to TRBJ1-1; D ambiguous. Trimming removed 7 bases from V and 11 bases from J, with 20 bases in between. CDR3 length: 13 amino acids.

The chain has TRBV15 and TRBJ2-1; 8 bases map to TRBD1. Germline CDR1 is LNHNV and CDR2 is YYDKDF (reference sequence). V lost 4 bases to trimming and J lost 4 bases; unmatched junction nucleotides: 15. The length of the CDR3 is 18 residues. CDR3 nucleotides: TGTGCCACCAGCACCTTTTCAGGGGGCGCCTTAGGGTACAATGAGCAGTTCTTC. Protein product: CATSTFSGGALGYNEQFF. The full variable domain, its missing parts supplied by reference TRBV15 and TRBJ2-1, is DAMVIQNPRYQVTQFGKPVTLSCSQTLNHNVMYWYQQKSSQAPKLLFHYYDKDFNNEADTPDNFQSRRPNTSFCFLDIRSPGLGDTAMYLCATSTFSGGALGYNEQFFGPGTRLTVL.

This clonotype was observed a handful of times. J is TRBJ2-3 and V is TRBV5-1, with D possibly matching TRBD1 (7 bases). Looked up from germline, CDR1 is SGHRS and CDR2 is YFSETQ. V was shortened by 0 bases and J by 2 bases, with 16 bases between the two germline ends. There are 17 residues in the CDR3. CDR3 nucleotides: TGCGCCAGCAGCTTGGCTCAGGGGGGATTGACCACAGATACGCAGTATTTT. The encoded protein is CASSLAQGGLTTDTQYF.

This chain joins TRBV5-8 and TRBJ2-3, with 7 nucleotides matching TRBD2. With V trimmed by 5 bases and J by 0 bases, 6 bases remained unmatched. The germline V gene has CDR1 SGHTS and CDR2 YDEGEE. The CDR3 contains 15 residues. The CDR3 loop is CASSYDSGSTDTQYF. CDR3 nucleotide sequence: TGTGCCAGCAGTTACGATAGCGGGAGCACAGATACGCAGTATTTT.

The table lists this clonotype with many counts. The chain has TRBV11-2 and TRBJ1-6; D is ambiguous. V gave up 5 bases and J gave up 7 bases, with 9 bases separating them. From germline, CDR1 is SGHAT and CDR2 FQNNGV. The CDR3 extends over 13 amino acids. The CDR3 DNA reads as TGTGCCAGCAGCCGTGACGGGAATTCACCCCTCCACTTT. This sequence encodes CASSRDGNSPLHF.

The J gene is TRBJ1-2, the V gene TRBV20-1; TRBD1 matches at 10 bases. The CDR3 contains 14 residues. V lost 4 bases and J lost 3; bases outside the gene matches: 5. The germline CDR1 and CDR2 sequences are DFQATT and SNEGSKA (reference sequence). CDR3 protein: CSATGTGDHYGYTF. CDR3 nucleotides: TGCAGTGCTACTGGGACAGGGGACCACTATGGCTACACCTTC.

This clonotype was seen only a few times. The chain combines TRBV12-3 or TRBV12-4 with TRBJ1-6; no clear D. The CDR3 loop spans 13 amino acids. V was trimmed by 8 bases and J by 3 bases, leaving 8 bases between them. CDR3 DNA: TGTGCCAGCGGGATATACTATAATTCACCCCTCCACTTT. Translation gives CASGIYYNSPLHF.

The chain links TRBV6-5 to TRBJ1-1, with D possibly matching TRBD1 (6 bases). The length of the CDR3 is 14 residues. V lost 6 bases and J lost 1, with 12 bases in between. The germline V gene has CDR1 MNHEY and CDR2 SVGAGI. The CDR3 sequence: CASRPTGENTEAFF. The CDR3 nucleotides read TGTGCCAGCAGACCGACAGGAGAGAACACTGAAGCTTTCTTT.

This clonotype was picked up a small number of times. V is TRBV7-6 and J is TRBJ2-3; TRBD1 matches at 7 bases. This CDR3 is built from 16 residues. Germline V gene sequence: CDR1 SGHVS, CDR2 FNYEAQ. Trimming cost V 0 bases and J 2 bases; bases outside gene matches: 5. The CDR3 DNA is TGTGCCAGCAGCTTAGCAGGGGGCGGTTTCACAGATACGCAGTATTTT. It specifies CASSLAGGGFTDTQYF.

V usage is TRBV7-9 and J usage is TRBJ2-3, with 10 nucleotides matching TRBD2. V was pared by 2 bases and J by 6 bases, with 8 bases of the junction left unmatched. Germline loops: CDR1 SEHNR, CDR2 FQNEAQ (reference sequence). This CDR3 is 16 amino acids long. This chain's CDR3 is CASSLMGQRGGDTQYF. CDR3 nucleotide sequence: TGTGCCAGCAGCTTAATGGGCCAGCGGGGGGGTGATACGCAGTATTTT.

This clonotype was detected a few times. The rearrangement links TRBV7-9 to TRBJ2-6; tentatively, D is TRBD1 (5 bases). Trimming cost V 3 bases and J 4 bases, with 10 bases left between them. CDR1 is SEHNR and CDR2 is FQNEAQ in the germline V gene (reference sequence). This CDR3 is 15 amino acids long. The CDR3 bases are TGTGCCAGCAGCTTGCAGGGTACCGGGGCCAACGTCCTGACTTTC. Protein: CASSLQGTGANVLTF.

This clonotype was picked up many times. The chain combines TRBV28 with TRBJ2-3, with D possibly TRBD1 on 6 matching bases. The V end was cut by 5 bases, the J end by 2 bases, with 11 bases between. Germline V gene sequence: CDR1 MDHEN, CDR2 SYDVKM. The CDR3 sequence is 14 residues long. CDR3 loop: CASSTTGTTDTQYF. In DNA form, the CDR3 reads TGTGCCAGCAGTACCACAGGGACCACAGATACGCAGTATTTT.

The rearrangement joins TRBV5-1 to TRBJ1-6; TRBD1 agrees at 7 bases. Germline CDR1 reads SGHRS; CDR2 reads YFSETQ. This CDR3 region has 16 residues. V trimming: 7 bases; J trimming: 9 bases; junction bases outside the gene matches: 16. CDR3 in amino acids: CASADRGQGVGSPLHF. The CDR3, as DNA: TGCGCCAGCGCGGACCGCGGGCAGGGGGTCGGTTCACCCCTCCACTTT.

This chain connects TRBV24-1 to TRBJ2-3; D possibly corresponds to TRBD2 (5 bases). V lost 4 bases, J lost 0 bases, and 13 bases lay in between. The CDR3 length is 16 residues. The V gene's germline CDR1 is KGHDR and CDR2 SFDVKD. The CDR3, as DNA: TGTGCCACCAGTGACCCCGGACTGCACAGCACAGATACGCAGTATTTT. This encodes CATSDPGLHSTDTQYF.

The chain joins TRBV7-2 to TRBJ1-5; D gene uncertain. From germline, CDR1 is SGHTA and CDR2 FQGNSA. V gave up 1 base and J gave up 0 bases, with 7 bases separating them. The CDR3 is 15 residues long. CDR3 residues: CASSLVMSSNQPQHF. CDR3 coding DNA: TGTGCCAGCAGCTTAGTCATGTCTAGCAATCAGCCCCAGCATTTT. Filled out from reference TRBV7-2 and TRBJ1-5, the complete variable domain reads GAGVSQSPSNKVTEKGKDVELRCDPISGHTALYWYRQSLGQGLEFLIYFQGNSAPDKSGLPSDRFSAERTGGSVSTLTIQRTQQEDSAVYLCASSLVMSSNQPQHFGDGTRLSIL.

The chain recombines TRBV5-1 with TRBJ2-3; 14 bases are a match to TRBD2. This CDR3 spans 17 amino acids. Per germline, CDR1 SGHRS and CDR2 YFSETQ. V lost 1 base and J lost 4; bases outside the gene matches: 5. The DNA for the CDR3 is TGCGCCAGCAGCTTGTGGGGACTAGCGGGGGACGCAGATACGCAGTATTTT. Its translation is CASSLWGLAGDADTQYF.

This chain links TRBV15 with TRBJ2-4, with D perhaps matching TRBD1 or TRBD2 (5 bases each). Germline values: CDR1 LNHNV, CDR2 YYDKDF (reference sequence). The CDR3 is 11 amino acids. V shed 7 bases and J shed 9 bases, with 10 bases lying between them. CDR3 sequence (DNA): TGTGCCACCACCCAGGGACCCATTCAGTACTTC. Encoded protein: CATTQGPIQYF.

The genes are TRBV5-1 and TRBJ1-1; D is uncertain. Trimming shortened V by 5 bases and J by 4 bases, and 12 bases separated the two germline ends. This CDR3 comprises 13 residues. The germline V gene encodes CDR1 SGHRS and CDR2 YFSETQ. CDR3 coding DNA: TGCGCCAGCAGGAGGGAACAGACCACTGAAGCTTTCTTT. Protein sequence: CASRREQTTEAFF.

This chain joins TRBV2 and TRBJ1-1; possibly TRBD1 for D (6 bases). The CDR3 length is 13 residues. Germline assignment: CDR1 SNHLY and CDR2 FYNNEI. V was cut by 8 bases and J by 5 bases, with 15 bases left in between. CDR3 sequence: CASASGVGTEAFF. CDR3 bases: TGTGCCAGCGCTTCAGGGGTCGGGACTGAAGCTTTCTTT.

V gene TRBV3-1 combines with J gene TRBJ1-5; D is unresolved. The length of the CDR3 is 15 residues. Germline V lookup: CDR1 LGHDT, CDR2 YNNKEL (reference sequence). V was shortened by 4 bases and J by 5 bases, with 15 bases between the two germline ends. The CDR3, as DNA: TGTGCCAGCAGCCGGTCCGGGGATGGGCATCAGCCCCAGCATTTT. Amino acid sequence: CASSRSGDGHQPQHF. The variable domain in full, with the rest retrieved from reference TRBV3-1 and TRBJ1-5, is DTAVSQTPKYLVTQMGNDKSIKCEQNLGHDTMYWYKQDSKKFLKIMFSYNNKELIINETVPNRFSPKSPDKAHLNLHINSLELGDSAVYFCASSRSGDGHQPQHFGDGTRLSIL.

In this sample, this clonotype turned up a few times. The junction does not match germline at one end; this may be a read error. The chain combines TRBV7-7 with TRBJ2-1, with no clear D. Germline CDR1 reads SSHAT; CDR2 reads FNYEAQ (reference sequence). The CDR3 consists of 13 residues. The CDR3 sequence: CASSLDGSNEQFF. The CDR3 DNA sequence: TGTGCTAGCAGCTTAGACGGGTCCAATGAGCAGTTCTTC.

This clonotype was seen a few times. The CDR3 bases are TGCAGTGCTAAGGTAGCGGGGGATGAGCAGTTCTTC. Translating gives CSAKVAGDEQFF. The chain couples TRBV20-1 to TRBJ2-1, with 9 bases fitting TRBD2. The CDR3 runs to 12 residues. CDR1 DFQATT and CDR2 SNEGSKA come from the germline V gene (reference sequence). V was clipped by 4 bases and J by 8 bases; unmatched bases: 3.

This clonotype has at least ten counts. The rearrangement links TRBV6-5 to TRBJ2-7; tentatively, D is TRBD1 or TRBD2 (5 bases each). Trimming pared 2 bases from V and 1 base from J, leaving 18 bases between. The CDR3 covers 17 residues. Germline CDR1 is MNHEY and CDR2 is SVGAGI. This CDR3 reads CASSYRGSGADSYEQYF. CDR3 coding DNA: TGTGCCAGCAGTTACCGGGGCAGTGGCGCTGATTCCTACGAGCAGTACTTC.